This TCR beta chain was sequenced during a study of PD-1 blockade in mismatch repair-deficient tumors. Mismatch repair deficiency was confirmed in all patients, by PCR or immunohistochemistry. The TCR-sequenced patients were a few responders to pembrolizumab. Using immunoSEQ multiplex PCR, the repertoire was profiled, and TCRdb retains in-frame clones only, with some absent. The sample includes under 50,000 clones, 80% to 85% of them seen just once. The germline V and J ends were trimmed by 5 bases and 7 bases, with 24 bases remaining between them. This CDR3 spans 17 amino acids. CDR1 LNHDA and CDR2 SQIVND come from the germline V gene (reference sequence). There are a few counts of this clone.

The TCR originated in an adult with mismatch repair-deficient cancer. The material was PBMCs, obtained about 38 weeks after starting pembrolizumab. The chain combines TRBV19 with TRBJ2-1; D may be TRBD1 (6 bases). The CDR3 DNA reads as TGTGCCAGTAGTCCTCTCCTTACAGGGAGAGAATGGAATGAGCAGTTCTTC. Protein product: CASSPLLTGREWNEQFF.